This record looks at one T cell receptor (beta chain) sequence and its context. Antigen specificity is unknown. TCR beta libraries were prepared from cDNA with unique molecular identifiers. Each batch of about 0.9 to 10 million T cells produced some 450,000 cDNA molecules. From the PCR reads, TCRdb called clonotypes with MiXCR, one entry per CDR3 protein. The data contain hundreds of thousands of distinct CDR3 sequences, roughly 58% of them seen just once; the ten biggest clones take up around 4.5%. These data belong to a study of post-analysis software for immune sequencing data. Turning to the study itself: Both relapsing-remitting and secondary progressive multiple sclerosis featured among the disease courses, as did progressive-relapsing multiple sclerosis. Study outcomes and limitations: Those with multiple sclerosis, the patient group, showed significantly lower normalized Chao1 diversity than controls. Samples prepared in the same batch strongly co-clustered by F measure. Patients used several TRBV segments, including TRBV5-6, TRBV5-1 and TRBV20-1, more often than controls.

CDR3 length equals 15 residues. Trimming stripped 5 bases from V and 4 bases from J, with 17 bases between. The sample was blood. This receptor was identified in a girl aged 10-17 years with multiple sclerosis. The chain uses TRBV12-3 or TRBV12-4 and TRBJ2-5, with D unclear. CDR3 region: CASSTFQAGRETQYF. The CDR3 DNA is TGTGCCAGCAGTACTTTCCAAGCAGGACGAGAGACCCAGTACTTC.